This note documents a single T cell receptor beta chain sequence. Time point denoted: baseline, week 1 (first vaccination visit). Treatment specified: pre-vaccination baseline after standard-of-care therapy. These data come from a study of a mutant IDH1 vaccine in newly diagnosed glioma. The CDR3 loop spans 12 amino acids. V was pared by 7 bases and J by 1 base, with 10 bases between. In germline, CDR1 is GTSNPN, CDR2 SVGIG (reference sequence). Measured with immunoSEQ multiplex PCR; TCRdb has only the in-frame clones, and not every one. The data contain tens of thousands of clones, around 92% of them singletons.

The source is a man aged 50 to 60 with glioma. The material was PBMCs, obtained from a glioma patient treated with radiotherapy, temozolomide or both. The chain is built from TRBV30 and TRBJ1-2; no clear D gene. The CDR3 sequence is CALTIGNYGYTF. The CDR3 DNA reads as TGTGCCTTGACGATTGGTAACTATGGCTACACCTTC.